This T cell receptor (beta chain) was retrieved from a study of blood T cell repertoires in COVID-19. Study-wide background: The analysed material was cDNA or gDNA that came from T cells, B-cell-depleted T cells, or PBMCs.

Under the authors' procedure: Scientists estimated how many nucleated cells there were by amplifying reference gene primers. Repertoires were generated with immunoSEQ multiplex PCR, while TCRdb's copy carries only in-frame clones and drops some. That table gives V, J and clone size, and the DNA gave D and trimming. Among 200,000 or so clones listed, more than 80% were seen once. This clone was counted a single time. Living in about two dozen US areas, the participants were between roughly 18 and 90 years of age. Which cohort a participant joined came from the clinical history participants gave. The material sequenced was PBMCs or T cells enriched from blood (not recorded which). The receptor was isolated from a woman younger than 30 who had recovered from COVID-19.

CDR3 bases: TGTGCCAGCAGTTTAATCCGGGATGTTGAAGCTTTCTTT. Amino acid sequence: CASSLIRDVEAFF. V and J are TRBV27 and TRBJ1-1, with unresolved D. CDR1 and CDR2 (germline): MNHEY, SMNVEV (reference sequence). The CDR3 covers 13 residues. Trimming pared 2 bases from V and 7 bases from J, leaving 11 bases between.